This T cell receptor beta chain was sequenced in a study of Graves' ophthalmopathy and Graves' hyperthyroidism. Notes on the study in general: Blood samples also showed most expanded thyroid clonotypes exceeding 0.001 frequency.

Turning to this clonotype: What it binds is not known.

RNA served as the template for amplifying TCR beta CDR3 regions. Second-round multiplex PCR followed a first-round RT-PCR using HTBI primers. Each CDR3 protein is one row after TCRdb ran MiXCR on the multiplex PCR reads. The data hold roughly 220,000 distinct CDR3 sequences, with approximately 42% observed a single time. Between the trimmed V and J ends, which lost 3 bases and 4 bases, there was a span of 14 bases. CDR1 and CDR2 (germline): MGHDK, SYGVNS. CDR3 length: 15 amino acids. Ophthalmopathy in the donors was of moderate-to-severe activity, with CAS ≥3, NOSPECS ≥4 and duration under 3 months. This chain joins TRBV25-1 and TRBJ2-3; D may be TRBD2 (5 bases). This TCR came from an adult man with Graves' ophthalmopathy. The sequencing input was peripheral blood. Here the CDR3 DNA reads TGTGCCAGCAGTGACCCCGGGGTTTTGGCAGATACGCAGTATTTT. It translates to CASSDPGVLADTQYF.